This TCR beta chain was profiled in a study of siplizumab effects on memory and regulatory T cells. Comments on this clone: Its cognate antigen is unknown.

Assayed TCR templates numbered about 10^5 for each sample. Only in-frame clones appear in the TCRdb table, and some are missing; sequencing was by immunoSEQ multiplex PCR. The data show 90,000 to 120,000 clones, 92% seen once. Whole-study findings and limits: Apparently key alloresponse contributors, naive T cells also seemed more diverse than memory cells. Siplizumab cultures yielded proliferating Tregs whose suppressive function was not confirmed. Under siplizumab, an average around 66% of mappable alloreactive CD4+ clones were Treg-derived, compared with approximately 30% in controls.

V lost 3 bases and J 8 bases, leaving 13 bases between the germline ends. The CDR3 runs to 13 residues. Germline lookup yields CDR1 SGHVS and CDR2 FQNEAQ. What was sequenced was Tregs sorted from blood. The sequence was collected from a human donor in good health. V usage is TRBV7-8 and J usage is TRBJ1-2; D is possibly TRBD1 (5 bases). The CDR3 sequence is CASSFGEGRGYTF. The CDR3 DNA reads as TGTGCCAGCAGCTTTGGCGAGGGGCGAGGCTACACCTTC.